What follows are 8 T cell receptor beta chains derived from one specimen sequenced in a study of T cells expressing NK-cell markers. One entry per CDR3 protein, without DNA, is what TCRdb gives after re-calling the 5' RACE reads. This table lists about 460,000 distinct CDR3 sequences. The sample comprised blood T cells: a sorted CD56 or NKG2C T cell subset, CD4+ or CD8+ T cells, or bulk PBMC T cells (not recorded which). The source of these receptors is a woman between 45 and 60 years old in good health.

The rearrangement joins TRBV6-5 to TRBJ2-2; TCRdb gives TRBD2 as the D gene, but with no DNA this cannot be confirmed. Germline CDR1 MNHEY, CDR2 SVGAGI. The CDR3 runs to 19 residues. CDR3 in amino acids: CASSPRGGPGLADTGELFF.

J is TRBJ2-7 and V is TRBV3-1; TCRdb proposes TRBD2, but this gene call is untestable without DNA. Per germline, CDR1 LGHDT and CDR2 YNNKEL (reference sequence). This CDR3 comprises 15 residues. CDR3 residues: CASSQGLAGTYEQYF.

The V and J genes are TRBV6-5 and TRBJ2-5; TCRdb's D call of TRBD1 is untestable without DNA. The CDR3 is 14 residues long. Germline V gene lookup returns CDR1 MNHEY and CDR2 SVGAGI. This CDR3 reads CASSHGAVQETQYF.

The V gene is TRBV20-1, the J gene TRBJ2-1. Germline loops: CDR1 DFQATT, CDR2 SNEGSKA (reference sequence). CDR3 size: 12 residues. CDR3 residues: CSARGLVAEQFF.

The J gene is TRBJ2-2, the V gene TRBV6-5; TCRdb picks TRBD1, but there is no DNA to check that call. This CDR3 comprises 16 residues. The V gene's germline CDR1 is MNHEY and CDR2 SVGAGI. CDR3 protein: CASRPGGGGNTGELFF.

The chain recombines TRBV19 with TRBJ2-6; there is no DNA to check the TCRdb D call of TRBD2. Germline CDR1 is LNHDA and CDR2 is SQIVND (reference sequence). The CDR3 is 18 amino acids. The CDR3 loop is CASSDLAGGPRGANVLTF.

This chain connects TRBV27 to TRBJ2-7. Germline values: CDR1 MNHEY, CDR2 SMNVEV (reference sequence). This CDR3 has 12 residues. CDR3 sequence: CASSLDLREQYF.

This chain's CDR3 is CASSSQDTEQYF. The chain has TRBV9 and TRBJ2-7. CDR3 length: 12 amino acids. The V gene's germline CDR1 is SGDLS and CDR2 YYNGEE.